This is a list of T cell receptor beta chains from one sample in a study of T cell changes during pregnancy in multiple sclerosis. Generated by immunoSEQ multiplex PCR, the TCRdb table keeps only in-frame clones and is missing some. This table has over 25,000 clones, more than 90% appearing once. Sequencing was performed on CD4+ T cells from peripheral blood mononuclear cells, taken in the first trimester of pregnancy. These TCRs come from a female donor with multiple sclerosis, enrolled in a pregnancy study. The CDR3 runs from the conserved cysteine through the conserved F or W. The D gene is left open where the match is weak. Size tells how often a clone was seen (once, few, many) or the class of an expanded clone, and some rows leave it out.

TGTGCCAGCAGAAAAGGACAGGGGGTCCCTGAAGCTTTCTTT CASRKGQGVPEAFF TRBJ1-1 TRBV2 14 TRBD1 -
TGTGCCAGCAGGGGCGGGGGTGCCCACGAGCAGTACTTC CASRGGGAHEQYF TRBJ2-7 TRBV2 13 TRBD2 -
TGTGCCAGCAGCTTGGGGGACAGGGGGTGGAATCAGCCCCAGCATTTT CASSLGDRGWNQPQHF TRBJ1-5 TRBV5-6 16 TRBD1 -
TGTGCCAGCAGTCCCGTTGGGCCGGGGGCTGAAGCTTTCTTT CASSPVGPGAEAFF TRBJ1-1 TRBV28 14 - -
TGTGCCAGCGACCCAGGAGGGAGCAATCAGCCCCAGCATTTT CASDPGGSNQPQHF TRBJ1-5 TRBV2 14 - -
TGCGCCAGCAGCCCGGGGGGGGGAGCGGAGACCCAGTACTTC CASSPGGGAETQYF TRBJ2-5 TRBV5-1 14 TRBD2 -
TGTGCCAGCAGCGTAGTTCCGGGTCAGCCCCAGCATTTT CASSVVPGQPQHF TRBJ1-5 TRBV9 13 - -
TGTGCCAGCTCACCCCGAGGGACTAGCGGGGGGTTCCAAGAGACCCAGTACTTC CASSPRGTSGGFQETQYF TRBJ2-5 TRBV18 18 TRBD2 -
TGCAGCGCTCAGGGAAACACCATATATTTT CSAQGNTIYF TRBJ1-3 TRBV29-1 10 - -
TGTGCCAGCAGGGCAGACAGGCCTTTAAGGGAAAAACTGTTTTTT CASRADRPLREKLFF TRBJ1-4 TRBV2 15 - -
TGTGCCACCAGCAGAGATGGGTGGGACAGTCCCTATGGCTACACCTTC CATSRDGWDSPYGYTF TRBJ1-2 TRBV15 16 TRBD1 -
TGTGCCTGGAGAGGGCAGGGGGCCGGAAATGAAAAACTGTTTTTT CAWRGQGAGNEKLFF TRBJ1-4 TRBV30 15 TRBD1 -
TGTGCCAGCGGTAGGACAGGGGCCTACACCGGGGAGCTGTTTTTT CASGRTGAYTGELFF TRBJ2-2 TRBV25-1 15 TRBD1 -
TGTGCCAGCAGCCCTACTTTTTCGGGGTTGTCACCCCTCCACTTT CASSPTFSGLSPLHF TRBJ1-6 TRBV6-6 15 - -
TGTGCCTGGACGCGGGGATTGGTGTCCGAAGAGACCCAGTACTTC CAWTRGLVSEETQYF TRBJ2-5 TRBV30 15 - -
TGTGCCAGTAGTCCGACAGGGAGAAGAGTAGCTTTCTTT CASSPTGRRVAFF TRBJ1-1 TRBV19 13 TRBD1 -
TGTGCCAGCAGCTTATTCTGGGTGGAGGGCTACACCTTC CASSLFWVEGYTF TRBJ1-2 TRBV7-2 13 - -
TGCGCCAGCAGCCTGGTTAGCGGGAGAAACACCGGGGAGCTGTTTTTT CASSLVSGRNTGELFF TRBJ2-2 TRBV5-1 16 TRBD2 -
TGCGCCAGCAGCTTGGGGGGCTTGAACACCGGGGAGCTGTTTTTT CASSLGGLNTGELFF TRBJ2-2 TRBV5-1 15 - -
TGTGCCAGCAGCCCGGGGTCTGGGGAGACCCAGTACTTC CASSPGSGETQYF TRBJ2-5 TRBV7-3 13 - -
TGTGCCAGCAGCCCCCACATGGGACAGGGCTACACTGAAGCTTTCTTT CASSPHMGQGYTEAFF TRBJ1-1 TRBV28 16 TRBD1 -
TGTGCCAGCAGTTTAAGAGGCACAAGGAACACTGAAGCTTTCTTT CASSLRGTRNTEAFF TRBJ1-1 TRBV27 15 - -
TGTGCCAGCAGTTATGTCTCCAACACTGAAGCTTTCTTT CASSYVSNTEAFF TRBJ1-1 TRBV6-1 13 - -
TGTGCCAGCAGCCTAAGGGGGAGAGGACGGTACAATGAGCAGTTCTTC CASSLRGRGRYNEQFF TRBJ2-1 TRBV5-6 16 - -
TGCGCCAGCAGCTTGGCCCGGACAGGGCAAGAGGGCGAGACCCAGTACTTC CASSLARTGQEGETQYF TRBJ2-5 TRBV5-1 17 TRBD1 -
TGTGCCAAGACAGGTCCGACAGGCTACACCTTC CAKTGPTGYTF TRBJ1-2 TRBV2 11 - -
TGTGCCAGCAGCTTAGTAGCGAGGGCCTCCTACGAGCAGTACTTC CASSLVARASYEQYF TRBJ2-7 TRBV7-8 15 - -
TGTGCCAGCAAACTACTCATGAACACTGAAGCTTTCTTT CASKLLMNTEAFF TRBJ1-1 TRBV6-1 13 - -
TGTGCCAGCAGCCCCGTAGCGGGCGAGCAGTTCTTC CASSPVAGEQFF TRBJ2-1 TRBV7-8 12 TRBD2 -
TGTGCCAGCAGCACCCCAGGGTTCAACATTCAGTACTTC CASSTPGFNIQYF TRBJ2-4 TRBV7-2 13 - -
TGCGCCAGCAGTGAGCAGGCAGGCTCACCCCTCCACTTT CASSEQAGSPLHF TRBJ1-6 TRBV10-2 13 - -
TGTGCCAGCAGTTCAGGGGCTTGGGAGACCCAGTACTTC CASSSGAWETQYF TRBJ2-5 TRBV27 13 - -
TGTGCCAGCAGTTTTCAAGCGGTCCATGAGCAGTTCTTC CASSFQAVHEQFF TRBJ2-1 TRBV28 13 - -
TGTGCCAGCCTTCGGACTGAGACAGGGCAGAACTATGGCTACACCTTC CASLRTETGQNYGYTF TRBJ1-2 TRBV7-9 16 TRBD1 -
TGCGCCAGCAGCCTCCGCTACGAGGATACGCAGTATTTT CASSLRYEDTQYF TRBJ2-3 TRBV4-1 13 - few
TGCGCCAGTCGTCCGGGACAGACTAACTATGGCTACACCTTC CASRPGQTNYGYTF TRBJ1-2 TRBV4-1 14 TRBD1 -
TGTGCCAGCAGCTCTCTTGGACTAGCAGCTTCTGAGCAGTACTTC CASSSLGLAASEQYF TRBJ2-7 TRBV7-9 15 TRBD2 -
TGTGCCAGTAGTATGAGCGCTTACTATGGCTACACCTTC CASSMSAYYGYTF TRBJ1-2 TRBV19 13 - -
TGTGCCAGCAGCCTCCGGCGGGGAGGGGACACCGGGGAGCTGTTTTTT CASSLRRGGDTGELFF TRBJ2-2 TRBV5-4 16 TRBD2 -
TGTGCCAGCAGCTTAGTACAGGGGGTGGGGGGCTACACCTTC CASSLVQGVGGYTF TRBJ1-2 TRBV7-2 14 TRBD1 -
TGTGCCTGGAGTGTACAGGACAGGGGTTCACCCCTCCACTTT CAWSVQDRGSPLHF TRBJ1-6 TRBV30 14 TRBD1 -
TGCAGCGCCCAAGGACAGTTCAACACTGAAGCTTTCTTT CSAQGQFNTEAFF TRBJ1-1 TRBV29-1 13 - few
TGTGCCAGCAGCTCCGGGACTAGCGGGTTCTACAATGAGCAGTTCTTC CASSSGTSGFYNEQFF TRBJ2-1 TRBV5-4 16 TRBD2 -
TGCGCCAGCAGCCAAGAGGGGGCCAACCCACGGGATGAGCAGTTCTTC CASSQEGANPRDEQFF TRBJ2-1 TRBV4-1 16 - -
TGCGCCAGCAGCCCCGGGACAGGGCACTATGGCTACACCTTC CASSPGTGHYGYTF TRBJ1-2 TRBV5-1 14 TRBD1 -
TGTGCCAGCAGCACCTATTCCCAAGAGACCCAGTACTTC CASSTYSQETQYF TRBJ2-5 TRBV5-4 13 - -
TGCGCCAGCAGCCCCTTCGGGCGGGGGAGCACAGATACGCAGTATTTT CASSPFGRGSTDTQYF TRBJ2-3 TRBV4-1 16 TRBD2 once
TGTGCCAGCAGACCCGGGAGTTCGGGATCCTATGGCTACACCTTC CASRPGSSGSYGYTF TRBJ1-2 TRBV5-4 15 - -
TGTGCCAGCTCACCGGTCCAGGGGGAGAGTCTAGACTTC CASSPVQGESLDF TRBJ2-7 TRBV18 13 TRBD1 -
TGTGCCAGCAGCGAGGATAACTATGGCTACACCTTC CASSEDNYGYTF TRBJ1-2 TRBV2 12 - -
TGCGCCAGCAGCTTGGACAGTTTCTATGGCTACACCTTC CASSLDSFYGYTF TRBJ1-2 TRBV5-1 13 - -
TGCGCCAGCAGCCGGGGACAAATTAGCACAGATACGCAGTATTTT CASSRGQISTDTQYF TRBJ2-3 TRBV5-1 15 - -
TGTGCCTGGAGGCCTCACAGGAATTCGAACACTGAAGCTTTCTTT CAWRPHRNSNTEAFF TRBJ1-1 TRBV30 15 - few
TGTGCCAGCAGCTTGGACAGGGTAGGAGGCTACACCTTC CASSLDRVGGYTF TRBJ1-2 TRBV7-2 13 TRBD1 once